These T cell receptor beta chains were read from a single sample in a study of radiotherapy plus CTLA-4 blockade in lung cancer. Measured with immunoSEQ multiplex PCR; TCRdb has only the in-frame clones, and not every one. In the table there are approximately 80,000 clones, about 80% of which are singletons. The sequencing used peripheral blood, collected from a patient treated with radiotherapy plus ipilimumab. Source of these receptors: a human donor with non-small cell lung cancer who had stable disease on radiotherapy plus ipilimumab. Both conserved end residues are part of each CDR3. The D gene is left open where the match is weak. Where a row states a size, it is once, few, many or the class of an expanded clone; other rows omit it.

TRBD1	.	TRBV28	TRBJ1-5	CASTFPGQGEESNQPQHF
TRBD2	.	TRBV6-5	TRBJ2-2	CASSYGGRASGELFF
.	.	TRBV6-1	TRBJ1-5	CASLGRTEGSAQHF
TRBD1	.	TRBV5-6	TRBJ1-3	CASSWGTASPGNTIYF
.	.	TRBV27	TRBJ1-6	CASSLSGNSPLHF
.	.	TRBV28	TRBJ1-2	CASSSGQGRWYGYTF
TRBD1	.	TRBV5-5	TRBJ2-7	CASSPGTGNYEQYF
TRBD2	.	TRBV5-1	TRBJ2-1	CASSPVDTSGGNEQFF
TRBD1	few	TRBV9	TRBJ1-2	CASSVFDRDYRGYTF
.	.	TRBV27	TRBJ2-7	CASSSSGGPYSYEQYF
.	.	TRBV27	TRBJ1-6	CASSLGQIYNSPLHF
.	.	TRBV7-2	TRBJ2-7	CASSLAGPSYEQYF
.	.	TRBV10-2	TRBJ1-1	CASRDGGMNTEAFF
TRBD2	few	TRBV6-1	TRBJ2-1	CASSEWASGHNEQFF
.	.	TRBV29-1	TRBJ2-3	CSVEGVGTDTQYF
TRBD1	.	TRBV30	TRBJ1-1	CAWSPDRGEAFF
.	.	TRBV5-1	TRBJ1-4	CASSWGPTNEKLFF
.	.	TRBV27	TRBJ2-3	CASSPPWERVSDTQYF
TRBD1	once	TRBV4-1	TRBJ1-2	CASSQGTGSGYTF
.	.	TRBV10-1	TRBJ2-4	CASSDRAKNIQYF
.	.	TRBV13	TRBJ2-1	CASSLARGLYNEQFF
TRBD2	.	TRBV27	TRBJ2-1	CASRTLADYNEQFF
.	.	TRBV4-1	TRBJ1-2	CASSQEGTNYGYTF
.	.	TRBV5-1	TRBJ2-7	CASRGTESYEQYF
TRBD1	.	TRBV11-3	TRBJ1-1	CASSTGQGENTEAFF
.	.	TRBV7-2	TRBJ2-3	CASSLRESTDTQYF
TRBD2	.	TRBV5-1	TRBJ2-5	CASKTSGGLQETQYF
TRBD2	.	TRBV7-3	TRBJ2-3	CASSFTGGPTDTQYF
.	.	TRBV6-1	TRBJ1-6	CATLAQVKSPLHF
.	.	TRBV7-2	TRBJ1-5	CASSLGGTQPQHF
.	.	TRBV7-9	TRBJ2-7	CASSFFNTGNYEQYF
.	.	TRBV19	TRBJ2-2	CASSIMGGPNTGELFF
.	.	TRBV5-5	TRBJ2-1	CASSLSAEQFF
.	.	TRBV16	TRBJ2-3	CASSPSEADTQYF
.	.	TRBV5-1	TRBJ1-1	CASSLVGIFTMGTEAFF
.	once	TRBV7-9	TRBJ2-1	CASSLEVSNEQFF
.	once	TRBV5-4	TRBJ2-5	CASSPPTRGQETQYF
.	once	TRBV28	TRBJ2-7	CASSIQVYEQYF
TRBD1	.	TRBV6-5	TRBJ2-1	CASSVTGLRYNEQFF
TRBD2	.	TRBV29-1	TRBJ2-1	CSVETGTSGTYNEQFF